The entry below gives a single TCR beta chain sequence along with its context. This record belongs to a study of T cells after yellow fever vaccination. In TCRdb, the 5' RACE reads were re-called with MiXCR into one record per CDR3 protein. The repertoire holds under 300,000 distinct CDR3 sequences, 6.7% seen once, with around 1.1% in the top ten. The CDR3 runs to 11 residues. The ends were cut back, 6 bases at V and 5 bases at J, with 10 bases in the middle. Germline assignment: CDR1 DFQATT and CDR2 SNEGSKA (reference sequence). This chain connects TRBV20-1 to TRBJ2-5; weak D call: TRBD1 (6 bases). The TCR comes from a man under 40 who received the YFV17D yellow fever vaccine. Sequencing was performed on CD4+ T cells sorted from PBMCs, taken on the day of the yellow fever booster vaccination. The CDR3 DNA reads TGCAGTGCAAGGACAGCGGAGACCCAGTACTTC. This codes for CSARTAETQYF.